This record concerns one T cell receptor (beta chain) sequence. The CDR3 extends over 12 amino acids. V was shortened by 10 bases and J by 2 bases, with 11 bases between the two germline ends. This sample stems from a study of T-cell reconstitution after alpha-beta-depleted transplantation in children. Preparation of the TCRbeta library was carried out with unique molecular identifiers. TCRdb fed the PCR reads into MiXCR, producing one record per CDR3 protein. The sample has some 500,000 distinct CDR3 sequences, roughly 18% seen once; the top ten hold 3.3%. The V and J genes are TRBV12-3 or TRBV12-4 and TRBJ1-2; no reliable D call. The specimen was PBMCs from the stem cell graft donor, collected from the stem cell graft. The TCR originated in a human donor who donated a stem cell graft to a child with acute lymphoblastic leukemia. The CDR3 coding sequence is TGTGCCATCCAGAAAGCCAACTATGGCTACACCTTC. It is translated as CAIQKANYGYTF.